The 9 T cell receptor beta chains listed next were all sequenced from one sample in a study of blood T cell repertoires in COVID-19 (TCRdb year 2020). The library came from the immunoSEQ multiplex PCR assay. TCRdb holds this immuneACCESS table with in-frame rearrangements only. Some clones are missing; in checked studies, unresolved V genes explain under half, and the rest has no known cause. The sample profile shows fewer than 350,000 clones; approximately 88% of them were found once. Roughly 8.9% of the sample goes to the ten largest clones. The specimen was peripheral blood. The receptors were gathered from a man aged 25 to 40 with COVID-19, enrolled during active disease.

This clone was recorded once. V is TRBV12-5 and J is TRBJ2-2; possible D gene TRBD1, 5 bases. In germline, CDR1 is LGHNT, CDR2 FRNRAP. Trimming left V 1 base short and J 4 bases short, with 10 bases between. CDR3 length equals 15 residues. The CDR3 nucleotides are TGTGCTAGTGGTTTGGGATACAGGACCACCGGGGAGCTGTTTTTT. This encodes CASGLGYRTTGELFF.

As regards this clone: Other DNA sequences in the sample encode the same CDR3. The chain has TRBV5-1 and TRBJ2-3; 8 positions agree with TRBD2. CDR3 size: 15 residues. V lost 3 bases to trimming and J lost 1 base; unmatched junction nucleotides: 4. Germline V gene lookup returns CDR1 SGHRS and CDR2 YFSETQ. CDR3 in amino acids: CASSSGLAGTDTQYF. The CDR3 nucleotides are TGCGCCAGCAGCTCCGGACTAGCCGGCACAGATACGCAGTATTTT.

J is TRBJ2-3 and V is TRBV3-1 (or the pseudogene TRBV3-2); 7 nucleotides line up with TRBD2. CDR3 length: 15 residues. Germline CDR1 reads LGHDT; CDR2 reads YNNKEL (reference sequence). The trim removed 4 bases at V and 3 bases at J, leaving 7 bases unmatched. CDR3 amino acids: CASSPAGLPTDTQYF. The DNA of the CDR3 is TGTGCCAGCAGCCCTGCGGGACTACCAACAGATACGCAGTATTTT.

V is TRBV5-8 and J is TRBJ1-2; no firm D call. The germline CDR1 and CDR2 sequences are SGHTS and YDEGEE. Trimming took 2 bases from V and 2 from J, leaving 16 bases between them. The CDR3 covers 16 residues. DNA of the CDR3: TGTGCCAGCAGCTTTGGTGGAGGGTCGTACAACTATGGCTACACCTTC. Protein sequence: CASSFGGGSYNYGYTF.

The chain joins TRBV2 to TRBJ1-5; 10 bases match TRBD1. Losses at the gene ends were 7 bases for V and 0 bases for J; bases not matched to a gene: 3. This CDR3 contains 15 residues. Per germline, CDR1 SNHLY and CDR2 FYNNEI. The DNA for the CDR3 is TGTGCCAGCATGGGGGACAGGGGTAGCAATCAGCCCCAGCATTTT. Translation gives CASMGDRGSNQPQHF.

The chain has TRBV5-1 and TRBJ2-1; no clear D gene. Trimming removed 0 bases at V and 0 bases at J, with 10 bases between. This CDR3 contains 16 residues. Per the germline V gene, CDR1 is SGHRS and CDR2 is YFSETQ. In DNA form, the CDR3 reads TGCGCCAGCAGCTTGGCACAGACCAGCTCCTACAATGAGCAGTTCTTC. It is translated as CASSLAQTSSYNEQFF.

This clone was seen just once. V and J are TRBV30 and TRBJ2-1; TRBD2 might be the D (6 bases). CDR1 is GTSNPN, CDR2 SVGIG, per germline (reference sequence). V was shortened by 0 bases and J by 12 bases, with 18 bases between the two germline ends. The CDR3 sequence is 14 residues long. Here the CDR3 reads CAWSVRAEGRWQFF. The DNA for the CDR3 is TGTGCCTGGAGTGTAAGGGCCGAGGGGAGGTGGCAGTTCTTC. Full variable domain (remainder filled in from reference TRBV30 and TRBJ2-1): SQTIHQWPATLVQPVGSPLSLECTVEGTSNPNLYWYRQAAGRGLQLLFYSVGIGQISSEVPQNLSASRPQDRQFILSSKKLLLSDSGFYLCAWSVRAEGRWQFFGPGTRLTVL.

The chain uses TRBV10-3 and TRBJ1-1, with D maybe TRBD1 (6 bases). The length of the CDR3 is 13 residues. Germline V gives CDR1 ENHRY, CDR2 SYGVKD. Deletions cut 4 bases from V and 3 bases from J, with 9 bases between. The CDR3 region has the DNA TGTGCCATCAGTGTCAGGGGAGACACTGAAGCTTTCTTT. Its protein is CAISVRGDTEAFF.

The chain employs TRBV4-2 and TRBJ1-6; 7 bases match TRBD1. Germline CDR1 and CDR2: LGHNA and YNFKEQ. CDR3 length: 17 residues. The J segment lost 7 bases and the V segment lost 0 bases, leaving 9 bases of the junction unmatched. CDR3 nucleotides: TGTGCCAGCAGCCAAGAGGGGCAGGGGGTTGGAAATTCACCCCTCCACTTT. Encoded protein: CASSQEGQGVGNSPLHF.